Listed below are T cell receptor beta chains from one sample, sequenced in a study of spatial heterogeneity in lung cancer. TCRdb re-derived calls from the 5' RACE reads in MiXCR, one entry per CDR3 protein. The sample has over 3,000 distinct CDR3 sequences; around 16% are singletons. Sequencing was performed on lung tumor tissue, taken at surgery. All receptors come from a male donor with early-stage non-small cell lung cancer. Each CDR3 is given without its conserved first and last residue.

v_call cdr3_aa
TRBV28 ASSATGADEKLF
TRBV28 ASTGAGSGANVLT
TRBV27 ASKRTAGSYNSPLH
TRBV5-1 ASSLSYPSTDTQY
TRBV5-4 ASSPAGSYEQY
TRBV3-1 ASSQQGVSEQY
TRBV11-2 ASSPGTGQRPGGANVLT
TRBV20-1 SARPAKSHEQY
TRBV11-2 ASSLVGAIGYT
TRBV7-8 ASSLASAAGEAF
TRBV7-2 ASSLTQGRVVLDTQY
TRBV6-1 ASSEPVGKGYQETQY
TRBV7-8 ASSLLGPRSGELF
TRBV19 ASSIGGDGYEQY
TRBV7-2 ASSLNPRGTDTQY
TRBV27 ASSLKTGNQPQH
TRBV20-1 SARAPPGQGDEKLF
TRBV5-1 ASSLLSGPTYEQY
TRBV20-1 SAVAGLAEINEQF
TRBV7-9 ASSLGTGEAF
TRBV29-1 SVGGQGNQPQH
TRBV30 AWSEAAYEQY
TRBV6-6 ASSFSSGSGTDTQY
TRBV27 ASSPRDRTNTGELF
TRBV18 ASSPPSFEQY
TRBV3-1 ASSPAREVTDTQY
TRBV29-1 SVDWGRDEQY
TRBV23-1 ASIGLTSGRNEQF
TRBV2 ASSQETQY
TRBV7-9 ASSLDLRRTSGGLPPDHEQF
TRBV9 ASSPRGQGGAYEQY
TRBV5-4 ASSPLGGAYEQF
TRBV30 AWSSGQGNQPQH
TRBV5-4 ASGAGGLNSYNEQF
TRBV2 ASSDGGQLNTEAF
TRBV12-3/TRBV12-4 ASSQGTTFTEQY
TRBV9 ASSVGGTSGNFRDEQF
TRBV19 ASSAWVLDTQY
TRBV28 ASSTLKPQH
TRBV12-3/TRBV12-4 ASSTPGNSPLH
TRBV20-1 SARWTTNEQF
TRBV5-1 ASSLALAGGETQY
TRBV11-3 ASSLAGAAGTEQY
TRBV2 ASTTRNTDTQY
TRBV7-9 ASSPLGGGTGSSKYEQY
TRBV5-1 ASGEGADYEQY
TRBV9 ASSGQSPGGPDEQY
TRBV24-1 ATSDLKPGELF
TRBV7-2 ASSLAPDRASPLH
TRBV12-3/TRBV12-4 ASMKSLTGELF
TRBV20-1 SARIGTLQETQY
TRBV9 ASSVDSSNQPQH
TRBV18 ASSPDSRTDTQY
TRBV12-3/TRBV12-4 ASRPGQGTQPQH
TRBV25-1 ASSDPTGKETQY
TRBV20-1 SAVGGGGISSYEQY
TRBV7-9 ATAARAKNIQY
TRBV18 ASSPLAPSNTGELF
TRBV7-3 ASSLGLAGGYNEQF
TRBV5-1 ASSHDTPQGEQY